The TCR beta chain under discussion was sequenced for a study of pediatric ulcerative colitis. Whole-study findings and limits: Acute severe colitis showed lower rectal diversity from clonal expansions. No controls had the two rectal clonotypes shared by ulcerative colitis patients. Blood-rectal clonal overlap within each person was significantly higher in ulcerative colitis patients than controls.

V was clipped by 3 bases and J by 5 bases; unmatched bases: 7. The germline CDR1 and CDR2 sequences are SGDLS and YYNGEE. This CDR3 comprises 16 residues. No immunosuppressive drugs were given to ulcerative colitis patients before diagnostic colonoscopy. The data were produced by immunoSEQ multiplex PCR, yet TCRdb's version contains in-frame clones alone and is incomplete. The table includes 60,000 to 75,000 clones, around 80% detected once. As for this clone: Antigen unknown.

This TCR derives from a boy aged 5-17 years with moderate ulcerative colitis. The chain joins TRBV9 to TRBJ1-6; 8 positions match TRBD1. The sequencing sample was made of blood. This CDR3 reads CASSDPGTGHNSPLHF. DNA of the CDR3: TGTGCCAGCAGCGACCCCGGGACAGGACATAATTCACCCCTCCACTTT. Combining the CDR3 with reference TRBV9 and TRBJ1-6 gives the whole variable domain DSGVTQTPKHLITATGQRVTLRCSPRSGDLSVYWYQQSLDQGLQFLIQYYNGEERAKGNILERFSAQQFPDLHSELNLSSLELGDSALYFCASSDPGTGHNSPLHFGNGTRLTVT.